A single sample gave rise to the 16 T cell receptor beta chains below, sequenced in a study of blood T cells in healthy people across ages (dated by TCRdb to about 2015). Receptor libraries were prepared by 5' RACE. TCRdb names Illumina HiSeq 2500 as the instrument used. The second PCR ran for about 6 to 12 cycles and used a J-beta primer mix along with a sample-barcoded 5' primer. TCRdb reanalyzed the raw reads on its own, using fastp at Q25 for trimming and MiXCR for clone calling, and kept in-frame beta chains. A single entry per CDR3 protein holds the most common genes and DNA from its merged rows. The sample contains about 720,000 distinct CDR3 sequences, approximately 25% of them found a single time. Approximately 4% of the sample goes to the ten largest clones. The data also belong to a second study, concerning T cells of mothers and their children.

Sample: blood. These receptors were taken from a boy between 10 and 17 years old in good health.

The CDR3 bases are TGCAGTGCCCAAATGGGAGGGGAAAAACTGTTTTTT. Its protein product is CSAQMGGEKLFF. The chain combines TRBV20-1 with TRBJ1-4; D is ambiguous. Trimming took off 6 bases at V and 8 bases at J, with 13 bases between the two ends. Germline CDR1 DFQATT, CDR2 SNEGSKA (reference sequence). The CDR3 is made up of 12 amino acids.

This clonotype came up a few times. The rearrangement joins TRBV7-3 to TRBJ2-1; D possibly uses TRBD1 or TRBD2 (5 bases each). Deletions cut 5 bases from V and 1 base from J, with 15 bases between. The germline gives CDR1 SGHTA, CDR2 FQGTGA. The CDR3 runs to 16 residues. CDR3 nucleotides: TGTGCCAGCAGCCCCGCAGGGACGGCATCCTACAATGAGCAGTTCTTC. Its protein product is CASSPAGTASYNEQFF.

The chain joins TRBV6-2 or TRBV6-3 to TRBJ2-5; 9 bases are shared with TRBD2. The CDR3 consists of 15 residues. Per germline, CDR1 MNHEY and CDR2 SVGEGT. V lost 7 bases and J lost 4; bases outside the gene matches: 10. The DNA of the CDR3 is TGTGCCAGCAAAGCGAGACTAGCGGAGGGAGAGACCCAGTACTTC. It translates to CASKARLAEGETQYF.

The table lists this clonotype with many counts. Germline is not matched at one junction end, which may reflect a read error. The chain couples TRBV27 to TRBJ2-1, with TRBD1 matching over 9 bases. The DNA matches TRBJ2-7 better at its end, which makes the J call doubtful. The CDR3 has 14 residues. Looked up from germline, CDR1 is MNHEY and CDR2 is SMNVEV (reference sequence). CDR3 in amino acids: CASSFGTGTYEQYF. CDR3 in DNA: TGCGCCAGCAGCTTCGGGACAGGGACCTACGAGCAGTACTTC.

This clonotype was seen a few times. V and J are TRBV7-8 and TRBJ2-1, with D possibly TRBD2 on 5 matching bases. The CDR3 contains 16 residues. Germline V CDR1 and CDR2: SGHVS, FQNEAQ. Trimming pared 5 bases from V and 5 bases from J, leaving 19 bases between. CDR3 amino acids: CASSNTHKLGNNEQFF. The CDR3 coding sequence is TGTGCCAGCAGCAATACCCATAAACTAGGAAACAATGAGCAGTTCTTC. The entire variable domain, with the rest obtained from reference TRBV7-8 and TRBJ2-1, is as follows: GAGVSQSPRYKVAKRGQDVALRCDPISGHVSLFWYQQALGQGPEFLTYFQNEAQLDKSGLPSDRFFAERPEGSVSTLKIQRTQQEDSAVYLCASSNTHKLGNNEQFFGPGTRLTVL.

V is TRBV3-1 and J is TRBJ2-7, with D perhaps TRBD1 (6 bases). Per germline, CDR1 LGHDT and CDR2 YNNKEL (reference sequence). This CDR3 is built from 15 residues. The germline V and J ends were trimmed by 0 bases and 6 bases, with 15 bases remaining between them. CDR3 loop: CASSQDYTGKGEQYF. In nucleotides, the CDR3 is TGTGCCAGCAGCCAAGATTACACAGGGAAAGGCGAGCAGTACTTC.

Only one count was recorded for this clonotype. The gene calls are TRBV7-8 and TRBJ1-1; possibly TRBD1 for D (5 bases). This CDR3 region has 12 residues. The V end lost 5 bases, the J end lost 5 bases, and 9 bases lay between the germline ends. Looked up from germline, CDR1 is SGHVS and CDR2 is FQNEAQ. The CDR3 sequence: CASSDSLTEAFF. The CDR3 nucleotides read TGTGCCAGCAGCGACAGCCTTACTGAAGCTTTCTTT.

This clonotype was seen a handful of times. The rearrangement joins TRBV7-8 to TRBJ1-4; D is possibly TRBD1 (5 bases). The CDR3 covers 16 residues. V was pared by 5 bases and J by 8 bases, with 21 bases between. Germline values: CDR1 SGHVS, CDR2 FQNEAQ. The CDR3 spells CASSLQQGPLGEKLFF. In DNA, the CDR3 is TGTGCCAGCAGCCTCCAGCAGGGACCATTAGGGGAAAAACTGTTTTTT. The full variable domain, completed using reference TRBV7-8 and TRBJ1-4, is GAGVSQSPRYKVAKRGQDVALRCDPISGHVSLFWYQQALGQGPEFLTYFQNEAQLDKSGLPSDRFFAERPEGSVSTLKIQRTQQEDSAVYLCASSLQQGPLGEKLFFGSGTQLSVL.

The CDR3 protein is CASSQAHLAGAGTGELFF. The CDR3 DNA follows: TGCGCCAGCAGCCAAGCTCACCTAGCGGGAGCGGGCACCGGGGAGCTGTTTTTT. The chain links TRBV4-3 to TRBJ2-2, with TRBD2 matching 10 bases. The CDR3 totals 18 residues. Germline V CDR1 and CDR2: LGHNA, YSLEER. V gave up 1 base and J gave up 4 bases; unmatched junction bases: 9.

The J gene is TRBJ1-6, the V gene TRBV2; possible D gene TRBD1, 5 bases. The V and J ends lost 3 bases and 7 bases respectively, with 13 bases between them. Germline V gene data show CDR1 as SNHLY and CDR2 as FYNNEI. CDR3 size: 15 residues. The CDR3 nucleotides are TGTGCCAGCAGTGATGTTACAGGATCGAATTCACCCCTCCACTTT. Protein: CASSDVTGSNSPLHF.

This rearrangement joins TRBV4-3 to TRBJ2-4, with D unresolved. V was shortened by 2 bases and J by 2 bases, with 10 bases between the two germline ends. This CDR3 has 15 amino acids. Germline CDR1 LGHNA, CDR2 YSLEER. The CDR3, as DNA: TGCGCCAGCAGCCAACCTCGTGATTCCAAAAACATTCAGTACTTC. It specifies CASSQPRDSKNIQYF.

The chain carries TRBV6-5 and TRBJ2-4; the D gene is possibly TRBD2 (6 bases). Germline assignment: CDR1 MNHEY and CDR2 SVGAGI. The V end was cut by 5 bases, the J end by 4 bases, with 12 bases between. The CDR3 loop spans 14 amino acids. DNA for the CDR3: TGTGCCAGCAGTGGTACGGGGGAGAAAAACATTCAGTACTTC. As protein: CASSGTGEKNIQYF.

This clonotype was observed a handful of times. DNA of the CDR3: TGCAGTGCTCAGGCGACTAGCGGCAACAATGAGCAGTTCTTC. Translation gives CSAQATSGNNEQFF. The chain combines TRBV20-1 with TRBJ2-1; 9 bases map to TRBD2. V lost 5 bases and J lost 5; bases outside the gene matches: 7. CDR3 length: 14 amino acids. Germline V gene data show CDR1 as DFQATT and CDR2 as SNEGSKA (reference sequence).

This clonotype has more than one count but fewer than ten. The rearrangement links TRBV28 to TRBJ2-7, with TRBD2 matching over 10 bases. Germline V lookup: CDR1 MDHEN, CDR2 SYDVKM. This CDR3 has 13 residues. V shed 5 bases and J 7 bases; nucleotides not matched to a gene: 5. CDR3 protein: CASSPTTSGEQYF. The CDR3 bases are TGTGCCAGCAGTCCTACGACTAGCGGGGAGCAGTACTTC.

This clonotype was counted a few times. This rearrangement joins TRBV18 to TRBJ2-7; possible D gene TRBD1, 6 bases. CDR1 and CDR2 from the germline V gene are KGHSH and LQKENI. Deletions cut 3 bases from V and 6 bases from J, with 12 bases between. The CDR3 consists of 13 residues. The CDR3 nucleotides read TGTGCCAGCTCACCTACAGGGACCAGCGAGCAGTACTTC. Translation: CASSPTGTSEQYF.

The V gene is TRBV7-9, the J gene TRBJ1-1, with D unresolved. The V end lost 5 bases, the J end lost 2 bases, and 12 bases lay between the germline ends. Germline values: CDR1 SEHNR, CDR2 FQNEAQ (reference sequence). CDR3 length: 14 residues. The CDR3 coding sequence is TGTGCCAGCAGCCCCTTGGACGCTAACACTGAAGCTTTCTTT. Its protein is CASSPLDANTEAFF.